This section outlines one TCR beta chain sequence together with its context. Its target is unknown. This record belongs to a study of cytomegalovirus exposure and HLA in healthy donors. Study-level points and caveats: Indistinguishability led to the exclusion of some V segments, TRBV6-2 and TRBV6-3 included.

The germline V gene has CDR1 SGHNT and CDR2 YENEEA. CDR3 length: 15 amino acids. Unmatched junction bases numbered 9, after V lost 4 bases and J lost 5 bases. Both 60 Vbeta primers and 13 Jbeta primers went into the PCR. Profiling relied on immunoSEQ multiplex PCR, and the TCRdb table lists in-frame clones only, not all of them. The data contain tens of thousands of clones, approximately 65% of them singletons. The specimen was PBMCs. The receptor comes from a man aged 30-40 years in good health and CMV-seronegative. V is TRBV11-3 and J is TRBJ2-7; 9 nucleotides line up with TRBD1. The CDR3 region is CASSSTGTGSHEQYF. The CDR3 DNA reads TGTGCCAGCAGCTCCACCGGGACAGGGAGCCACGAGCAGTACTTC. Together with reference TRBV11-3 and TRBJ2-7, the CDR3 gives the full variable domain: EAGVVQSPRYKIIEKKQPVAFWCNPISGHNTLYWYLQNLGQGPELLIRYENEEAVDDSQLPKDRFSAERLKGVDSTLKIQPAELGDSAVYLCASSSTGTGSHEQYFGPGTRLTVT.